This is a list of T cell receptor beta chains from one sample in a study of cytomegalovirus exposure and HLA in healthy donors. Some clones are missing from TCRdb's copy, which holds only in-frame ones; the method was immunoSEQ multiplex PCR. The sample includes over 110,000 clones, approximately 80% of them seen just once. Sequencing was performed on PBMCs. The receptor set was obtained from a woman aged 40 to 50 in good health and CMV-seropositive. CDR3s include the opening cysteine and the closing phenylalanine or tryptophan. The D gene is left open where the match is weak. Size values are once, few and many counts, or a class for expanded clones, and some rows have none.

>TRBJ1-1|TRBV5-1|TRBD1|-
TGCGCCAGCAGCACGGACAGGGTAGGCACTGAAGCTTTCTTT
CASSTDRVGTEAFF
>TRBJ1-2|TRBV19|TRBD1|few
TGTGCCAGTACCCCACGGACAGGGTTCTTGGGGGGTGGCTACACCTTC
CASTPRTGFLGGGYTF
>TRBJ1-5|TRBV6-1|-|-
TGTGCCTCGCATTGGGGGGGACTAGGGCAGCCCCAGCATTTT
CASHWGGLGQPQHF
>TRBJ1-1|TRBV6-5|-|-
TGTGCCAGCAGTTACGGAGGGGTCGACACTGAAGCTTTCTTT
CASSYGGVDTEAFF
>TRBJ1-1|TRBV21-1|-|few
TGTGCCAGCAGCAAAGAGCTAAAGGGGAAGAACACTGAAGCTTTCTTT
CASSKELKGKNTEAFF
>TRBJ2-7|TRBV5-4|TRBD2|-
TGTGCCAGCAAAGGGAGCGGGAGCGTTGAGCAGTACTTC
CASKGSGSVEQYF
>TRBJ2-5|TRBV5-1|TRBD2|few
TGCGCCAGCAGCTCCTATACCGGGACTAGCGGGACAAAATTCCCTCAAGAGACCCAGTACTTC
CASSSYTGTSGTKFPQETQYF
>TRBJ2-7|TRBV4-1|-|-
TGCGCCAGCAGCCCAGGAGGGGGCACAGGGAACTACGAGCAGTACTTC
CASSPGGGTGNYEQYF
>TRBJ2-3|TRBV5-1|-|-
TGCGCCAGCAGTTCCCCCGCTAGAGATACGCAGTATTTT
CASSSPARDTQYF
>TRBJ2-7|TRBV7-9|-|-
TGTGCCAGCAGCTACCCGGGAAACTCCTACGAGCAGTACTTC
CASSYPGNSYEQYF
>TRBJ1-1|TRBV11-2|-|-
TGTGCCAGCAGGCTAGAGGGCCGGTTGAACACTGAAGCTTTCTTT
CASRLEGRLNTEAFF
>TRBJ2-3|TRBV5-1|TRBD2|-
TGCGCCAGCAGTCTAGCGGGTATCACAGATACGCAGTATTTT
CASSLAGITDTQYF
>TRBJ1-4|TRBV2|-|-
TGTGCCAGCAGTGGGGTAGTCGCGGTGGAAAAACTGTTTTTT
CASSGVVAVEKLFF
>TRBJ2-1|TRBV11-3|-|-
TGTGCCAGCAGCTTATCCTACGATGAGCAGTTCTTC
CASSLSYDEQFF
>TRBJ1-1|TRBV5-1|-|-
TGCGCCAGCAGCTTGACAGGAGCAATGAACACTGAAGCTTTCTTT
CASSLTGAMNTEAFF
>TRBJ1-5|TRBV15|TRBD1|-
TGTGCCACCAGCGGGGAACTGACAGGGGGCGGCAATCAGCCCCAGCATTTT
CATSGELTGGGNQPQHF
>TRBJ1-4|TRBV15|-|-
TGTGCCACCAGCAGAACGTCTACAACTAATGAAAAACTGTTTTTT
CATSRTSTTNEKLFF
>TRBJ1-2|TRBV19|-|-
TGTGCCAGTAGTAGAATTCGTCGACAGGCCCCCTATGGCTACACCTTC
CASSRIRRQAPYGYTF